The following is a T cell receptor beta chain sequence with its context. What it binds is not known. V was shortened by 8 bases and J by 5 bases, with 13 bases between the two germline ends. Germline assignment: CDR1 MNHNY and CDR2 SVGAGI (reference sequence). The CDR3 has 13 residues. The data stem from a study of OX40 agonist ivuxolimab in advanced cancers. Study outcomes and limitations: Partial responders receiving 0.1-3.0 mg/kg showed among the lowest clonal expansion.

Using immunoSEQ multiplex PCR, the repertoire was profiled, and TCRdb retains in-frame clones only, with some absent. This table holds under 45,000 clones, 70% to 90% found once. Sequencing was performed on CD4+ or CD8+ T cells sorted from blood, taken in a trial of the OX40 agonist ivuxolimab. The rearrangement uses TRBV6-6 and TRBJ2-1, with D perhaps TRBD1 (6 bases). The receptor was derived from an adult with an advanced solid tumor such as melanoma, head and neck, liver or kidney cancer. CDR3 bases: TGTGCCAGCCAAGGCTACAGGGACAATGAGCAGTTCTTC. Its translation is CASQGYRDNEQFF.